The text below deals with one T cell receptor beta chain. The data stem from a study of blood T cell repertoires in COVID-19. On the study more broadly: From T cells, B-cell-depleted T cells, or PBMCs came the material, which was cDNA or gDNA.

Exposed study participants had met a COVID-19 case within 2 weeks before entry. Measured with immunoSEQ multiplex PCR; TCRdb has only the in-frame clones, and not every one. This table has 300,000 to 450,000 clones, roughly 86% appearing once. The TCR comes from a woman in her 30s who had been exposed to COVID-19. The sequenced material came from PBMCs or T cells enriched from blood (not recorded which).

DNA for the CDR3: TGTGCCAGCAGCGCAACCCCCGCTTCGGGTAACACTGAAGCTTTCTTT. It specifies CASSATPASGNTEAFF. The J gene is TRBJ1-1, the V gene TRBV9; D not resolved. Germline V gene lookup returns CDR1 SGDLS and CDR2 YYNGEE. Trimming took 3 bases from V and 2 from J, leaving 17 bases between them. There are 16 residues in the CDR3.